This entry lists 26 T cell receptor beta chains sequenced from one sample in a study of CD8 T cells in ankylosing spondylitis. TCRdb itself ran the 5' RACE reads through MiXCR, one entry per CDR3 protein. The table has about 230,000 distinct CDR3 sequences, roughly 8% seen once; the top ten hold approximately 4.8%. Sequenced material: blood, either unsorted or a sorted T cell fraction (not recorded which). These receptors were obtained from a female donor with ankylosing spondylitis or in good health (not recorded which).

This clonotype was detected only a few times. The chain recombines TRBV7-9 with TRBJ2-1; D perhaps matches TRBD2 (5 bases). Germline V gives CDR1 SEHNR, CDR2 FQNEAQ (reference sequence). CDR3 size: 15 residues. The V end lost 1 base, the J end lost 6 bases, and 13 bases lay between the germline ends. The CDR3 DNA sequence: TGTGCCAGCAGCTTAGTAGACTATTCGGTCAATGAGCAGTTCTTC. It specifies CASSLVDYSVNEQFF.

This clonotype appeared many times. This chain joins TRBV6-2 or TRBV6-3 and TRBJ2-1, with 8 bases aligning to TRBD1. The V and J ends lost 7 bases and 6 bases, in that order; junction bases with no gene match: 17. This CDR3 spans 17 amino acids. Germline lookup yields CDR1 MNHEY and CDR2 SVGEGT. Here the CDR3 reads CASTKPSDRERTNEQFF. CDR3 DNA sequence: TGTGCCAGCACCAAACCTTCGGACAGGGAGAGGACCAATGAGCAGTTCTTC.

In its sample, this clonotype was seen many times. An end of the junction differs from the germline gene, which may be a read error. The chain couples TRBV12-3 or TRBV12-4 to TRBJ1-3; 7 bases line up with TRBD1. This CDR3 spans 13 amino acids. The CDR3 region has the DNA TGTGCCAGCAGTCGTTCGGGACAGAGCGTGGCGGGCTTT. Translating gives CASSRSGQSVAGF.

The V call is TRBV7-2, the J call TRBJ2-7; 8 positions agree with TRBD1. CDR3 length equals 14 residues. The V gene's germline CDR1 is SGHTA and CDR2 FQGNSA. V was pared by 5 bases and J by 5 bases, with 8 bases of the junction left unmatched. The CDR3 region is CASSPTGQGHEQYF. The CDR3 DNA follows: TGTGCCAGCAGCCCTACCGGACAGGGCCACGAGCAGTACTTC.

This clonotype was recorded at least ten times. This chain joins TRBV29-1 and TRBJ2-1, with a tentative D call TRBD2 (5 bases). Germline V gene data show CDR1 as SQVTM and CDR2 as ANQGSEA. The V end was cut by 5 bases, the J end by 7 bases, with 9 bases between. This CDR3 has 11 amino acids. The CDR3 loop reads CSVFRGNEQFF. CDR3 DNA: TGCAGCGTTTTTCGGGGAAATGAGCAGTTCTTC.

In its sample, this clonotype was seen many times. The rearrangement uses TRBV6-5 and TRBJ1-5; the match to TRBD1 covers 8 bases. J gave up 7 bases and V 4 bases, and 12 bases lay outside the gene matches. CDR3 length equals 16 residues. The germline CDR1 and CDR2 sequences are MNHEY and SVGAGI. CDR3 amino acids: CASSSTAGQGEQPQHF. In nucleotides, the CDR3 is TGTGCCAGCAGTTCCACGGCCGGACAGGGAGAGCAGCCCCAGCATTTT.

This clonotype was recorded many times. This rearrangement joins TRBV6-2 or TRBV6-3 to TRBJ2-5; perhaps TRBD2 as D (6 bases). This CDR3 has 14 residues. V shed 6 bases and J shed 2 bases, with 13 bases lying between them. CDR1 MNHEY and CDR2 SVGEGT come from the germline V gene. DNA of the CDR3: TGTGCCAGCAGAACCGGGACTTTTCAAGAGACCCAGTACTTC. Residues: CASRTGTFQETQYF.

This clonotype was seen ten or more times. The chain links TRBV29-1 to TRBJ2-3; 9 bases are shared with TRBD2. There are 16 residues in the CDR3. The germline V gene has CDR1 SQVTM and CDR2 ANQGSEA. Germline trimming cut 7 bases from V and 0 bases from J; bases unmatched to any gene: 11. Here the CDR3 reads CSASRLAAFSTDTQYF. CDR3 sequence (DNA): TGCAGCGCCTCCCGACTAGCGGCCTTTAGCACAGATACGCAGTATTTT.

This clonotype was detected many times. This chain links TRBV6-6 with TRBJ2-2, with D possibly matching TRBD1 (5 bases). Germline lookup yields CDR1 MNHNY and CDR2 SVGAGI (reference sequence). This CDR3 contains 13 residues. Trimming took 7 bases from V and 0 from J, leaving 6 bases between them. CDR3 amino acids: CASNRPNTGELFF. The CDR3 nucleotides read TGTGCCAGCAACAGGCCGAACACCGGGGAGCTGTTTTTT.

This clonotype was recorded at least ten times. The chain is built from TRBV5-5 and TRBJ2-3; D is undetermined. Looked up from germline, CDR1 is SGHKS and CDR2 is YYEKEE (reference sequence). The CDR3 runs to 13 residues. The V end was cut by 4 bases, the J end by 6 bases, with 12 bases between. CDR3 coding DNA: TGTGCCAGCAGCCCGAACTTGATTGATACGCAGTATTTT. This sequence encodes CASSPNLIDTQYF. Full variable domain (remainder filled in from reference TRBV5-5 and TRBJ2-3): DAGVTQSPTHLIKTRGQQVTLRCSPISGHKSVSWYQQVLGQGPQFIFQYYEKEERGRGNFPDRFSARQFPNYSSELNVNALLLGDSALYLCASSPNLIDTQYFGPGTRLTVL.

The chain recombines TRBV12-3 or TRBV12-4 with TRBJ1-1, with D possibly matching TRBD1 (5 bases). The CDR3 is 13 amino acids. Trimming removed 3 bases from V and 3 bases from J, with 8 bases in between. The CDR3 DNA reads TGTGCCAGCAGTTTGACAGAGTACACTGAAGCTTTCTTT. Translated: CASSLTEYTEAFF.

This clonotype was seen ten or more times. V gene TRBV2 combines with J gene TRBJ2-3; 9 positions match TRBD2. Per germline, CDR1 SNHLY and CDR2 FYNNEI. V shed 7 bases, J shed 4 bases, and the junction held 9 bases outside the gene matches. The CDR3 has 15 residues. The CDR3 region is CASNPREGAPDTQYF. Here the CDR3 DNA reads TGTGCCAGCAATCCGCGGGAGGGAGCCCCAGATACGCAGTATTTT.

This chain joins TRBV7-8 and TRBJ2-1; 13 bases are shared with TRBD2. With V trimmed by 7 bases and J by 4 bases, 4 bases remained unmatched. The V gene's germline CDR1 is SGHVS and CDR2 FQNEAQ. CDR3 length: 15 residues. The DNA for the CDR3 is TGTGCCAGCACCGGACTAGCGGGAGAGTACAATGAGCAGTTCTTC. Residues: CASTGLAGEYNEQFF.

This clonotype was detected a few times. The V gene is TRBV20-1, the J gene TRBJ2-1; D is possibly TRBD2 (6 bases). The CDR3 covers 19 residues. Germline CDR1 DFQATT, CDR2 SNEGSKA (reference sequence). V lost 3 bases and J 0 bases, leaving 24 bases between the germline ends. CDR3 residues: CSARRPGLHPAGSYNEQFF. As DNA, the CDR3 is TGCAGTGCTAGGCGACCGGGACTTCACCCGGCCGGCTCCTACAATGAGCAGTTCTTC.

This clonotype was seen repeatedly, ten times or more. The gene calls are TRBV5-1 and TRBJ2-7, with no clear D. V shed 4 bases and J shed 0 bases, with 14 bases lying between them. CDR3 size: 15 residues. The V gene's germline CDR1 is SGHRS and CDR2 YFSETQ. The CDR3 bases are TGCGCCAGCAGCCCCAGGCCGTCGAACTCCTACGAGCAGTACTTC. Protein product: CASSPRPSNSYEQYF.

This clonotype was counted many times. The rearrangement links TRBV25-1 to TRBJ1-1; no definite D call. The germline V gene encodes CDR1 MGHDK and CDR2 SYGVNS. The CDR3 has 13 amino acids. The V gene lost 1 base and the J gene lost 8 bases, with 11 bases spanning the gap. The DNA of the CDR3 is TGTGCCAGCAGTGAATTGGGCCGGAGCGAAGCTTTCTTT. Encoded protein: CASSELGRSEAFF.

This clonotype was picked up a small number of times. V and J are TRBV7-2 and TRBJ2-5, with 7 positions matching TRBD2. The CDR3 length is 14 residues. V dropped 5 bases and J dropped 2; count of bases not matched to a gene: 5. In germline, CDR1 is SGHTA, CDR2 FQGNSA. CDR3 DNA: TGTGCCAGCAGCGTAAGCGGGGCTCAAGAGACCCAGTACTTC. Protein sequence: CASSVSGAQETQYF.

As for this clonotype: This could be a read error, since a much larger clone is one nucleotide away. CDR3 nucleotides: TGTACCAGCAGTTACTTATCCTCACGTGGGGGTGGCTACACCTTC. Translated: CTSSYLSSRGGGYTF. The chain is built from TRBV6-5 and TRBJ1-2, with D maybe TRBD1 (5 bases). Germline V gene lookup returns CDR1 MNHEY and CDR2 SVGAGI. The CDR3 contains 15 residues.

This clonotype has a count of ten or more. This chain uses TRBV29-1 with TRBJ2-7; the D gene could be TRBD1 or TRBD2 (5 bases each). With 6 bases removed from V and 2 bases from J, the gap between germline ends came to 14 bases. Germline assignment: CDR1 SQVTM and CDR2 ANQGSEA. The CDR3 has 13 residues. CDR3 region: CSVRPGPTYEQYF. Here the CDR3 DNA reads TGCAGCGTCCGACCGGGGCCGACCTACGAGCAGTACTTC.

This clonotype was counted many times. CDR3 sequence reads: CASSPWDEQFF. CDR3 DNA: TGTGCCAGCAGCCCTTGGGATGAGCAGTTCTTC. This chain joins TRBV7-9 and TRBJ2-1; D is undetermined. From germline, CDR1 is SEHNR and CDR2 FQNEAQ (reference sequence). Trimming left V 5 bases short and J 8 bases short, with 7 bases between. The CDR3 totals 11 residues. The whole variable domain, remainder taken from reference TRBV7-9 and TRBJ2-1, is DTGVSQNPRHKITKRGQNVTFRCDPISEHNRLYWYRQTLGQGPEFLTYFQNEAQLEKSRLLSDRFSAERPKGSFSTLEIQRTEQGDSAMYLCASSPWDEQFFGPGTRLTVL.

Note on this clonotype: At one of its ends the junction is not consistent with the germline gene, which may arise from a read error. The chain recombines TRBV7-2 with TRBJ2-1; D is unresolved. Germline lookup yields CDR1 SGHTA and CDR2 FQGNSA. CDR3 length equals 14 residues. The CDR3 is CASSLNARDNEQLF. For the CDR3, the DNA is TGTGCCAGCAGCTTAAACGCCAGAGACAATGAGCAGCTCTTC.

This clonotype was observed many times. The J gene is TRBJ1-2, the V gene TRBV6-2 or TRBV6-3; D remains unclear. V was shortened by 0 bases and J by 7 bases, with 27 bases between the two germline ends. In germline, CDR1 is MNHEY, CDR2 SVGEGT. This CDR3 region has 19 residues. Here the CDR3 DNA reads TGTGCCAGCAGTTACTCAACGGTCATAACGGACCCTAATCTCGGTGGCTACACCTTC. Amino acids: CASSYSTVITDPNLGGYTF.

This clonotype was detected only a few times. V gene TRBV18 combines with J gene TRBJ1-1; D not resolved. CDR1 and CDR2 from the germline V gene are KGHSH and LQKENI. This CDR3 has 15 residues. The V and J ends lost 6 bases and 5 bases respectively, with 19 bases between them. This CDR3 reads CASSPRTFPGTEAFF. CDR3 nucleotides: TGTGCCAGCTCCCCCCGGACCTTTCCTGGGACTGAAGCTTTCTTT.

The sample holds many counts of this clonotype. This chain uses TRBV29-1 with TRBJ2-1, with D uncertain. V dropped 4 bases and J dropped 9 bases, with 13 bases sitting between them. The germline V gene encodes CDR1 SQVTM and CDR2 ANQGSEA. The CDR3 spans 12 residues. This CDR3 reads CSVGLFGAEQFF. The DNA for the CDR3 is TGCAGCGTTGGATTGTTCGGCGCTGAGCAGTTCTTC.

This clonotype was observed at least ten times. J is TRBJ2-5 and V is TRBV20-1; 10 bases are shared with TRBD2. The germline V gene encodes CDR1 DFQATT and CDR2 SNEGSKA (reference sequence). J lost 4 bases, V lost 6 bases, and 11 bases had no gene match. CDR3 length: 15 amino acids. CDR3 amino acids: CSAPPSGRRGETQYF. The CDR3 coding sequence is TGCAGTGCCCCCCCTAGCGGGAGACGGGGAGAGACCCAGTACTTC.

The chain joins TRBV7-2 to TRBJ1-1; perhaps TRBD1 as D (5 bases). The CDR3 is 17 residues long. The germline CDR1 and CDR2 sequences are SGHTA and FQGNSA. V lost 5 bases, J lost 0 bases, and 19 bases lay in between. CDR3 coding DNA: TGTGCCAGCAGCCCAGGGCCCCAGTCTCACATGAACACTGAAGCTTTCTTT. Protein product: CASSPGPQSHMNTEAFF.